The present T cell receptor beta chain was sequenced within a study of regulatory T cells in long-lasting Graves disease. Germline assignment: CDR1 GTSNPN and CDR2 SVGIG (reference sequence). Trimming took 3 bases from V and 4 from J; bases not matched to a gene: 12. The CDR3 totals 16 residues. Construction of the TCR beta libraries employed iRepertoire HTBI primers in conjunction with Arm-PCR of CDR3 regions. TCRdb analysed the multiplex PCR reads with MiXCR anew, one entry per CDR3 protein. The sample holds 400,000 to 500,000 distinct CDR3 sequences, about 15% seen once. As to time point: newly diagnosed GD, antithyroid drugs for less than 3 months. Construction of the TCR library relied on RNA isolated from PBMCs. Guidelines of the American Thyroid Association were used to diagnose Graves' disease. These data were also filed under a second study, of T cells in Graves' hyperthyroidism and ophthalmopathy. That study adds: No progression to ophthalmopathy during 18 months of follow-up defined stable disease. The TCR CDR3 first-round RT-PCR relied on the HTBI primer set.

The chain has TRBV30 and TRBJ2-1; 7 nucleotides agree with TRBD2. The source material was peripheral blood mononuclear cells (PBMCs), sampled at new diagnosis, from a patient treated with antithyroid drugs. This receptor was identified in a woman in her forties or fifties with Graves disease. The CDR3 DNA reads TGTGCCTGGAGGGCTAGACGAGCGGGAAAATACAATGAGCAGTTCTTC. Protein sequence: CAWRARRAGKYNEQFF.